Here is one TCR beta chain with its context. What it binds is unknown. The sample comes from a study of T cell responses to AZD1222 COVID-19 vaccine. Study results and limitations: Clonal diversity was possibly underestimated, and white British individuals and females predominated among donors. Only six or seven AZD1222 recipients tested seropositive at baseline.

The data were produced by immunoSEQ multiplex PCR, yet TCRdb's version contains in-frame clones alone and is incomplete. This table has 120,000 or so clones, around 88% appearing once. This CDR3 is built from 15 residues. Losses at the gene ends were 6 bases for V and 4 bases for J; bases not matched to a gene: 8. Germline lookup yields CDR1 MNHEY and CDR2 SVGAGI. This clonotype originated in an adult in good health. The specimen comprised peripheral blood, sampled on day 0 of MenACWY control vaccination. V usage is TRBV6-5 and J usage is TRBJ2-7; 11 bases align to TRBD2. The CDR3, as DNA: TGTGCCAGCAGATCAGGACTAGCGGGTGTTTACGAGCAGTACTTC. Translation gives CASRSGLAGVYEQYF.